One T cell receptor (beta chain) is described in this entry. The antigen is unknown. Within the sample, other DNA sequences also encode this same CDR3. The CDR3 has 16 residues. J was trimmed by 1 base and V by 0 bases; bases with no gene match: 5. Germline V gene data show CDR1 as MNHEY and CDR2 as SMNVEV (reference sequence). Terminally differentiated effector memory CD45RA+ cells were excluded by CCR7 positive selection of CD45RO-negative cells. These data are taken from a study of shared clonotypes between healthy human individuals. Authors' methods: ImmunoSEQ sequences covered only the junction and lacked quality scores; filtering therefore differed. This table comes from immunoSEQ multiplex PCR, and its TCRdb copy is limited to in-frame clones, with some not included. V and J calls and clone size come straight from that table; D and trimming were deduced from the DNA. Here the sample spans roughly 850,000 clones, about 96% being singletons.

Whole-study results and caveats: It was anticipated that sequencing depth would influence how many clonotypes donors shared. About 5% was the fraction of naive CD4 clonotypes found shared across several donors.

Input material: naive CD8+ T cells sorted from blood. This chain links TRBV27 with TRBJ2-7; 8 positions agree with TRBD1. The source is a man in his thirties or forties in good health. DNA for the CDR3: TGTGCCAGCAGTTTATCGGCAGGGGGCTTGTCCTACGAGCAGTACTTC. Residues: CASSLSAGGLSYEQYF.